This TCR beta chain was sequenced during a study of T-cell reconstitution after alpha-beta-depleted transplantation in children. Study-level findings and limits: T-cell counts and diversity at one year post-transplant came mainly from newly produced T cells.

The TCRbeta library incorporated unique molecular identifiers. From the PCR reads, TCRdb called clonotypes with MiXCR, one entry per CDR3 protein. The repertoire has about 460,000 distinct CDR3 sequences, over 10% of them found once; the top ten carry around 15%. Germline CDR1 reads MDHEN; CDR2 reads SYDVKM. V lost 5 bases and J 8 bases, leaving 11 bases between the germline ends. This CDR3 spans 12 amino acids. This clonotype was recorded a few times. Its antigen remains unidentified. The TCR sequence derives from a female patient aged 2-10 years who had a stem cell transplant for aplastic anemia, so the T cells may come from the graft donor. Sequenced material: PBMCs, mostly from graft donor cells, taken 180 days after TCRalphabeta/CD19-depleted stem cell transplant. The J gene is TRBJ2-3, the V gene TRBV28; D gene ambiguous. In DNA form, the CDR3 reads TGTGCCAGCAGTCCTCCCGATCTTACGCAGTATTTT. Translated: CASSPPDLTQYF.